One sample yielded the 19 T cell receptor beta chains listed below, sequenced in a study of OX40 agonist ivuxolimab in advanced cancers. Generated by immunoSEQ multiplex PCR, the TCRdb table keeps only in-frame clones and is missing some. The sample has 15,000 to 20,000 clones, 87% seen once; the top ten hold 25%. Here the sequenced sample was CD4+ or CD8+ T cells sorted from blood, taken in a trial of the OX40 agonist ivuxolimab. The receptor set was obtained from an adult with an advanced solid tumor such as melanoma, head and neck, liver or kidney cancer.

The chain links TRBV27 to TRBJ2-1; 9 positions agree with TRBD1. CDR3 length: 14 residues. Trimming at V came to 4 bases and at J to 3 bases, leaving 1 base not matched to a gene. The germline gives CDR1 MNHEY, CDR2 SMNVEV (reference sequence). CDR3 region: CASSWTGVYNEQFF. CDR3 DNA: TGTGCCAGCAGTTGGACAGGGGTCTACAATGAGCAGTTCTTC.

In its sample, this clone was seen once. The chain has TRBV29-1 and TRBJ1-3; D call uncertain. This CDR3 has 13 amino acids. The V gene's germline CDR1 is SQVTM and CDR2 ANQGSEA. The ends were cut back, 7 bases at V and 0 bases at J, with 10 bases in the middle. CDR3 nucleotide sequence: TGCAGCGCCCGCGGACGCTCTGGAAACACCATATATTTT. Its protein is CSARGRSGNTIYF.

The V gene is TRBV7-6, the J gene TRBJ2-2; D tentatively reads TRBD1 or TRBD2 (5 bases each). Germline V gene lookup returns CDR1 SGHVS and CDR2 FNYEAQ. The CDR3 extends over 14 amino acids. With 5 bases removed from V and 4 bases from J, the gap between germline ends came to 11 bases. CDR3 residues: CASSNGGSTGELFF. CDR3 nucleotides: TGTGCCAGCAGCAATGGGGGTAGCACCGGGGAGCTGTTTTTT.

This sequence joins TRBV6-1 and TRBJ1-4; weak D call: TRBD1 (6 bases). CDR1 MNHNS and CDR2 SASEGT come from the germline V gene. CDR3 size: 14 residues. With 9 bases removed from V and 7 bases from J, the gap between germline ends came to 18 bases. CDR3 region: CASRRGGPGEKLFF. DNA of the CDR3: TGTGCCAGTAGGAGGGGGGGGCCCGGTGAAAAACTGTTTTTT.

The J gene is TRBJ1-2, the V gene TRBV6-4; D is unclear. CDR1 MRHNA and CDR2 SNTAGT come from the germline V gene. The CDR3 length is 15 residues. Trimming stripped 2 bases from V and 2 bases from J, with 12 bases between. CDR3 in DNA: TGTGCCAGCAGTGACGGAGAAGGAGTGAACTATGGCTACACCTTC. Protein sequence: CASSDGEGVNYGYTF.

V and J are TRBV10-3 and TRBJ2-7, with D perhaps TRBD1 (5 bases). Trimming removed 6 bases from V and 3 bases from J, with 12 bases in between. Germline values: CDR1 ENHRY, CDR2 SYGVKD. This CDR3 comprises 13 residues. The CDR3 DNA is TGTGCCATCAGGCCTGAGGACAACTACGAGCAGTACTTC. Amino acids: CAIRPEDNYEQYF.

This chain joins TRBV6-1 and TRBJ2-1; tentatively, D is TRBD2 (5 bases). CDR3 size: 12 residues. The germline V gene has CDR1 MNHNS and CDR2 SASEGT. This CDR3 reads CATNGAHNEQFF. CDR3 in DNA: TGTGCGACTAATGGAGCGCACAATGAGCAGTTCTTC.

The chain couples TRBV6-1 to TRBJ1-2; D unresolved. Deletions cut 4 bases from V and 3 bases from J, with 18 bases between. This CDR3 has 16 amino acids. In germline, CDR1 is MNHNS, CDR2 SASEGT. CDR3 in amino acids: CASSAIELGRYYGYTF. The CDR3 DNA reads TGTGCCAGCAGTGCAATCGAATTGGGCCGTTACTATGGCTACACCTTC.

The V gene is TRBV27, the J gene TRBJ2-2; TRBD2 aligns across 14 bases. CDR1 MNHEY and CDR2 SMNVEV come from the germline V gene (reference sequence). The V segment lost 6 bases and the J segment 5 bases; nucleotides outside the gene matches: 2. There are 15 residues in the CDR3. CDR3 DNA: TGTGCCAGCAGGACTAGCGGGGGGGTTACCGGGGAGCTGTTTTTT. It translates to CASRTSGGVTGELFF.

In nucleotides, the CDR3 is TGCGCCAGCAGAGGACAGGGGGCGGGAACTGAAGCTTTCTTT. Encoded protein: CASRGQGAGTEAFF. The genes are TRBV4-1 and TRBJ1-1; 11 nucleotides line up with TRBD1. CDR1 MGHRA and CDR2 YSYEKL come from the germline V gene. V lost 6 bases and J lost 5; bases outside the gene matches: 5. The CDR3 loop spans 14 amino acids.

Written as DNA, the CDR3 is TGTGCCAGTAGTATCATTGGCGGGGGTACAGATACGCAGTATTTT. Translating gives CASSIIGGGTDTQYF. This sequence joins TRBV19 and TRBJ2-3, with TRBD2 matching 7 bases. J lost 3 bases, V lost 3 bases, and 6 bases had no gene match. This CDR3 is built from 15 residues. CDR1 LNHDA and CDR2 SQIVND come from the germline V gene (reference sequence).

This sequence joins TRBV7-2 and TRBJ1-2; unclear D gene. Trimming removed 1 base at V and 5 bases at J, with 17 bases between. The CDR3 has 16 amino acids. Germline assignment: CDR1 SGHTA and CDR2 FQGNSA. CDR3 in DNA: TGTGCCAGCAGCTTAGAGGTAGAAGGGTCCGGGTATGGCTACACCTTC. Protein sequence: CASSLEVEGSGYGYTF.

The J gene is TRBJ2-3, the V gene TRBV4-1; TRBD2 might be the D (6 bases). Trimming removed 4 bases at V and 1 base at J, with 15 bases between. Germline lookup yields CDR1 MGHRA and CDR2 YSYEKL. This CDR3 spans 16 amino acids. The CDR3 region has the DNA TGCGCCAGCAGCCCGAGTACTAGCTCAGGCACAGATACGCAGTATTTT. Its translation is CASSPSTSSGTDTQYF.

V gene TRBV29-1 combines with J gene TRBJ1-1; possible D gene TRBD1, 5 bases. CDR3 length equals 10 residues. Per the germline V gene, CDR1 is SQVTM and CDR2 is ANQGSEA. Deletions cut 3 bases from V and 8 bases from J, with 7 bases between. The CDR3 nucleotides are TGCAGCGTTGATGGGGGGGAAGCTTTCTTT. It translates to CSVDGGEAFF.

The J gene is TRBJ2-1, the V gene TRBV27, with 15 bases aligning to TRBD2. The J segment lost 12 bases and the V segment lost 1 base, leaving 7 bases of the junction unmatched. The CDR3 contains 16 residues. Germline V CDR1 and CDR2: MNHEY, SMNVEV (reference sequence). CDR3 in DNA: TGTGCCAGCAGTTTATTAGGGACTAGCGGGGGGTCGTGGCAGTTCTTC. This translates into CASSLLGTSGGSWQFF.

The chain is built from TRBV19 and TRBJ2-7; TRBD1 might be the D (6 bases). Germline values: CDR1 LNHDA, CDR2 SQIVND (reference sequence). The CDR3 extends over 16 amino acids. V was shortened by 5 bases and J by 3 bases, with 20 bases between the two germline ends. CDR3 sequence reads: CASSGGQFGANYEQYF. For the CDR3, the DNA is TGTGCCAGTAGTGGAGGACAGTTCGGGGCTAACTACGAGCAGTACTTC. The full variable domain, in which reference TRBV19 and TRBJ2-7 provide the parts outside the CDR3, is DGGITQSPKYLFRKEGQNVTLSCEQNLNHDAMYWYRQDPGQGLRLIYYSQIVNDFQKGDIAEGYSVSREKKESFPLTVTSAQKNPTAFYLCASSGGQFGANYEQYFGPGTRLTVT.

Here the CDR3 DNA reads TGTGCCAGCAGCTTGGATGGTTATAGCAATCAGCCCCAGCATTTT. Translation: CASSLDGYSNQPQHF. The gene calls are TRBV5-5 and TRBJ1-5; D not certain. The CDR3 is 15 residues long. Trimming took off 0 bases at V and 0 bases at J, with 7 bases between the two ends. Germline CDR1 SGHKS, CDR2 YYEKEE (reference sequence).

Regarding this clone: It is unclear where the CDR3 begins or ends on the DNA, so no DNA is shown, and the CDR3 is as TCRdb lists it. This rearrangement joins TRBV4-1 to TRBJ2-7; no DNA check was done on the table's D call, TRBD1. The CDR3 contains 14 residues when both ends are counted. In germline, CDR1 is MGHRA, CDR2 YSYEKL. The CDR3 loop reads CASSWGQGADEQHF.

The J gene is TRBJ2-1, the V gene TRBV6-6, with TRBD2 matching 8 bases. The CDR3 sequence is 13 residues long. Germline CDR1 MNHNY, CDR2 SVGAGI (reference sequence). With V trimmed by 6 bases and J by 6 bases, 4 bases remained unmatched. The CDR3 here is CASSGGAVNEQFF. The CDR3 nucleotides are TGTGCCAGCAGCGGGGGGGCGGTCAATGAGCAGTTCTTC.